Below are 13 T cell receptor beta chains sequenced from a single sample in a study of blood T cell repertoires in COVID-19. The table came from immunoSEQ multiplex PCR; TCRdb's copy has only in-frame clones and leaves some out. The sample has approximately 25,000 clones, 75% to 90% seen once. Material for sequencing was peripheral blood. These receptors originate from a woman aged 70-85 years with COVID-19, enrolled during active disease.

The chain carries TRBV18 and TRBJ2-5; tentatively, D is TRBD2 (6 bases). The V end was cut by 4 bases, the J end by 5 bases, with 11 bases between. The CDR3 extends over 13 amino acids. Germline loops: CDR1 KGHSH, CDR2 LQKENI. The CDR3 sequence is CASSRGTDETQYF. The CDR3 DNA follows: TGTGCCAGCTCACGCGGGACGGATGAGACCCAGTACTTC.

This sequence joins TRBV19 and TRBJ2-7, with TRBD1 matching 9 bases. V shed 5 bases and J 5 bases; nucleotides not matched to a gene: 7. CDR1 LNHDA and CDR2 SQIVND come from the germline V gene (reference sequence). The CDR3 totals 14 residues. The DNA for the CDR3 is TGTGCCAGTAGTCCCCGGACAGGGGTCCACGAGCAGTACTTC. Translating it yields CASSPRTGVHEQYF.

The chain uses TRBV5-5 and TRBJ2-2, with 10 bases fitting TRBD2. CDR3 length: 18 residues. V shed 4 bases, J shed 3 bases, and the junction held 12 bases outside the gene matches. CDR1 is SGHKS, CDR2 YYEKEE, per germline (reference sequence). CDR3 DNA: TGTGCCAGCAGCCTCTGGGGGAGCGGGAGGGCCGACACCGGGGAGCTGTTTTTT. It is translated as CASSLWGSGRADTGELFF.

This CDR3 is CASRVRGQGSYEQYF. The CDR3, as DNA: TGTGCCAGCAGAGTACGTGGACAGGGCTCCTACGAGCAGTACTTC. The V and J genes are TRBV27 and TRBJ2-7; 8 bases match TRBD1. Germline V gene sequence: CDR1 MNHEY, CDR2 SMNVEV (reference sequence). The CDR3 has 15 amino acids. J lost 0 bases, V lost 6 bases, and 7 bases had no gene match.

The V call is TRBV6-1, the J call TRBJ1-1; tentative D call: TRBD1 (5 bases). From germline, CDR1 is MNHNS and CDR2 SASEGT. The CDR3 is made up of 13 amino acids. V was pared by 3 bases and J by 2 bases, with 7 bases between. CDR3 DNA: TGTGCCAGCAGTGAGACAGACAACACTGAAGCTTTCTTT. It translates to CASSETDNTEAFF.

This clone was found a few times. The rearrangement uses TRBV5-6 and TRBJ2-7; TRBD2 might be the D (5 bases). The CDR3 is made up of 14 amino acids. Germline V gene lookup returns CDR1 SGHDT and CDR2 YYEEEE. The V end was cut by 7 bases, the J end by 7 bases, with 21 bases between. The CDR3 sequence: CASGYRRRLREQYF. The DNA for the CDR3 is TGTGCCAGCGGCTATAGGAGGCGTTTAAGGGAGCAGTACTTC.

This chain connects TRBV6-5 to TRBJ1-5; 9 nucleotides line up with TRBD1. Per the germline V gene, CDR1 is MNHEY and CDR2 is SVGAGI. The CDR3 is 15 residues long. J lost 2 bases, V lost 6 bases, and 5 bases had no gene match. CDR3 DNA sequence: TGTGCCAGCAGACTGGACAGGGGTGGCAATCAGCCCCAGCATTTT. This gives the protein CASRLDRGGNQPQHF.

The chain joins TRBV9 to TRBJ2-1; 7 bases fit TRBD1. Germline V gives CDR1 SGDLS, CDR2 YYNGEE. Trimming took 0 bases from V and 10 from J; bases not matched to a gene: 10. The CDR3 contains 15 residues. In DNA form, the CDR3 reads TGTGCCAGCAGCGTAGGGGACAGATACAGTAAGGAGCAGTTCTTC. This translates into CASSVGDRYSKEQFF.

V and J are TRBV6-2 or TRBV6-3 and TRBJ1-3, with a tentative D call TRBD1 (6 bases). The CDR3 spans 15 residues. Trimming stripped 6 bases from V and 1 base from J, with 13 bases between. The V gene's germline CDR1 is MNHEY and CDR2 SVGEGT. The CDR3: CASSRGQGSGNTIYF. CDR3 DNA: TGTGCCAGCAGCCGCGGTCAGGGGTCTGGAAACACCATATATTTT.

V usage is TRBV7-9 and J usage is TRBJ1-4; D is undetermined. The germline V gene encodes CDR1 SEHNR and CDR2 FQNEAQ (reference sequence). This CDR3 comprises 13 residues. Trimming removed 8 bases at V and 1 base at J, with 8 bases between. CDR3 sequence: CASGPGTNEKLFF. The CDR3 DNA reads TGTGCCAGCGGCCCGGGAACTAATGAAAAACTGTTTTTT.

The CDR3 nucleotides read TGTGCCACCAGTGAATCCGGGACAGGGGTCAATCAGCCCCAGCATTTT. Encoded protein: CATSESGTGVNQPQHF. The chain employs TRBV24-1 and TRBJ1-5; TRBD1 matches at 10 bases. V was pared by 4 bases and J by 3 bases, with 5 bases of the junction left unmatched. The germline V gene encodes CDR1 KGHDR and CDR2 SFDVKD. CDR3 length equals 16 residues.

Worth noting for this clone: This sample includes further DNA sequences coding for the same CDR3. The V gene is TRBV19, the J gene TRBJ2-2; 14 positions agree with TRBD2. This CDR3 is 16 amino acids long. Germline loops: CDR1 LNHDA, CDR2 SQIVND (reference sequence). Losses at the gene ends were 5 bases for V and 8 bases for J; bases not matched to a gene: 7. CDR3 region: CASSARLAGGPGELFF. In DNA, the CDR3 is TGTGCCAGTAGTGCCAGACTAGCGGGAGGGCCTGGGGAGCTGTTTTTT.

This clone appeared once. CDR3 DNA sequence: TGTGCCAGTAGTATTTCGACAGGAGGAAATCAGCCCCAGCATTTT. This codes for CASSISTGGNQPQHF. This chain links TRBV19 with TRBJ1-5, with D possibly matching TRBD1 (6 bases). Looked up from germline, CDR1 is LNHDA and CDR2 is SQIVND (reference sequence). V was clipped by 3 bases and J by 4 bases, with 13 bases between them. This CDR3 comprises 15 residues. Looking up the rest from reference TRBV19 and TRBJ1-5 gives the full variable domain: DGGITQSPKYLFRKEGQNVTLSCEQNLNHDAMYWYRQDPGQGLRLIYYSQIVNDFQKGDIAEGYSVSREKKESFPLTVTSAQKNPTAFYLCASSISTGGNQPQHFGDGTRLSIL.